This TCR beta chain was obtained from a study of cytomegalovirus exposure and HLA in healthy donors. In germline, CDR1 is ENHRY, CDR2 SYGVKD. CDR3 length: 14 amino acids. The trim removed 6 bases at V and 2 bases at J, leaving 6 bases unmatched. PCR involved 60 Vbeta and 13 Jbeta primers. TCRdb keeps only in-frame clones here, not all; method: immunoSEQ multiplex PCR. The table has fewer than 250,000 clones, around 75% seen once; the top ten hold approximately 0.4%. The sequenced material came from PBMCs. The rearrangement uses TRBV10-3 and TRBJ1-1; 7 positions agree with TRBD1. This TCR came from a male donor in good health and CMV-seropositive. In DNA form, the CDR3 reads TGTGCCATCAGATCCGGACAGGACAACACTGAAGCTTTCTTT. Translation gives CAIRSGQDNTEAFF.